This T cell receptor (beta chain) was recovered during a study of cytomegalovirus exposure and HLA in healthy donors. Data came from immunoSEQ multiplex PCR; TCRdb stores just in-frame clones and leaves some out. The sample yields tens of thousands of clones, roughly 93% seen once. The CDR3 runs to 15 residues. Between the trimmed V and J ends, which lost 7 bases and 0 bases, there was a span of 15 bases. Germline V lookup: CDR1 MNHEY, CDR2 SMNVEV (reference sequence). Material: PBMCs. This chain links TRBV27 with TRBJ1-1; possibly TRBD1 for D (5 bases). This TCR was sampled from a woman under 40 in good health and CMV-seronegative. DNA of the CDR3: TGTGCCAGCACCCCGGGGGGGGTCATGAACACTGAAGCTTTCTTT. Amino acid sequence: CASTPGGVMNTEAFF.